This TCR beta chain was captured by sequencing in a study of OX40 agonist ivuxolimab in advanced cancers. The data were produced by immunoSEQ multiplex PCR, yet TCRdb's version contains in-frame clones alone and is incomplete. The sample consists of roughly 75,000 clones, approximately 90% of them appearing once. Samples of blood were obtained at baseline, on cycle 4 day 1, and on cycle 7 day 1. This clone came up a few times. This CDR3 has 16 amino acids. V lost 4 bases, J lost 4 bases, and 5 bases stayed unmatched. CDR1 SGHNT and CDR2 YYREEE come from the germline V gene (reference sequence). This clonotype originated in an adult with an advanced solid tumor such as melanoma, head and neck, liver or kidney cancer. The chain couples TRBV5-4 to TRBJ2-2; 12 bases fit TRBD2. The material sequenced was CD4+ or CD8+ T cells sorted from blood, taken in a trial of the OX40 agonist ivuxolimab. The CDR3 spells CASSPASGGATGELFF. The CDR3 DNA reads as TGTGCCAGCAGCCCCGCTAGCGGGGGGGCCACCGGGGAGCTGTTTTTT.